Each of the 10 T cell receptor beta chains below was sequenced from the same sample in a study of T-cell memory formation after mild COVID-19. A single record per CDR3 protein comes from TCRdb applying MiXCR to the 5' RACE reads. The sample includes about 470,000 distinct CDR3 sequences, around 27% of them seen just once. Sequencing input: PBMCs or a T cell subset sorted from them (not recorded which). The receptors shown here come from an adult woman who had mild COVID-19 (a few samples of this study predate the infection). Cell type and time point are not known.

The rearrangement links TRBV4-1 to TRBJ2-7, with a weak D call TRBD1 (5 bases). CDR3 length: 13 amino acids. Per germline, CDR1 MGHRA and CDR2 YSYEKL. V was trimmed by 2 bases and J by 5 bases, leaving 10 bases between them. For the CDR3, the DNA is TGCGCCAGCAGCCAACCAGGGCGGCACGAGCAGTACTTC. It yields the protein CASSQPGRHEQYF.

The chain couples TRBV27 to TRBJ1-1; no firm D call. V was shortened by 4 bases and J by 1 base, with 10 bases between the two germline ends. CDR1 MNHEY and CDR2 SMNVEV come from the germline V gene (reference sequence). The CDR3 is 14 residues long. The CDR3 loop reads CASSSRPGNTEAFF. In DNA, the CDR3 is TGTGCCAGCAGTTCCAGACCGGGGAACACTGAAGCTTTCTTT.

The chain is built from TRBV7-2 and TRBJ2-7, with 11 bases fitting TRBD2. This CDR3 contains 17 residues. Germline CDR1 reads SGHTA; CDR2 reads FQGNSA. After removal of 4 bases from V and 9 bases from J, the junction contained 17 bases not matched to a gene. CDR3 in amino acids: CASSSQASTSGSVGQYF. CDR3 DNA: TGTGCCAGCAGCTCCCAGGCTTCTACTAGCGGGAGTGTCGGGCAGTACTTC.

V usage is TRBV6-2 or TRBV6-3 and J usage is TRBJ2-7; tentatively, D is TRBD1 (6 bases). The germline gives CDR1 MNHEY, CDR2 SVGEGT. Trimming cost V 2 bases and J 1 base, with 9 bases left between them. This CDR3 region has 14 residues. CDR3 DNA sequence: TGTGCCAGCAGTTACCGGGACATATCCTACGAGCAGTACTTC. Protein: CASSYRDISYEQYF.

In its sample, this clonotype was seen a few times. The chain combines TRBV12-3 or TRBV12-4 with TRBJ2-7, with 11 nucleotides matching TRBD2. This CDR3 contains 16 residues. V was clipped by 6 bases and J by 5 bases; unmatched bases: 12. The CDR3 region has the DNA TGTGCCAGCAGCCACCCCCTACTAGCGGGAGCCCACGAGCAGTACTTC. Protein product: CASSHPLLAGAHEQYF.

As DNA, the CDR3 is TGTGCCAGCAGCTTAAATCCGCGACTAGCGGGAGCGGCCGGGGAGCTGTTTTTT. Protein product: CASSLNPRLAGAAGELFF. The chain has TRBV7-3 and TRBJ2-2; 12 bases are shared with TRBD2. V lost 1 base and J lost 6; bases outside the gene matches: 9. This CDR3 is built from 18 residues. The V gene's germline CDR1 is SGHTA and CDR2 FQGTGA.

The rearrangement uses TRBV12-3 or TRBV12-4 and TRBJ1-5; D unclear. The ends were cut back, 3 bases at V and 15 bases at J, with 3 bases in the middle. This CDR3 comprises 8 residues. This chain's CDR3 is CASSFRHF. The CDR3 DNA reads as TGTGCCAGCAGTTTTCGGCATTTT.

This clonotype was observed a handful of times. This rearrangement joins TRBV7-9 to TRBJ2-7; maybe TRBD1 (5 bases). The germline CDR1 and CDR2 sequences are SEHNR and FQNEAQ (reference sequence). V gave up 1 base and J gave up 3 bases, with 13 bases separating them. The CDR3 loop spans 15 amino acids. CDR3 sequence (DNA): TGTGCCAGCAGCTTAGGGGTTGGGGCTTACTACGAGCAGTACTTC. Translating gives CASSLGVGAYYEQYF.

The chain uses TRBV5-6 and TRBJ2-3; possible D gene TRBD1, 5 bases. Germline CDR1 SGHDT, CDR2 YYEEEE. V dropped 2 bases and J dropped 3 bases, with 13 bases sitting between them. The CDR3 loop spans 15 amino acids. This chain's CDR3 is CASSFAQDRTDTQYF. In nucleotides, the CDR3 is TGTGCCAGCAGCTTTGCACAGGATCGGACAGATACGCAGTATTTT.

This clonotype was counted only a few times. The gene calls are TRBV6-5 and TRBJ1-1; D unresolved. Trimming stripped 6 bases from V and 3 bases from J, with 14 bases between. The CDR3 has 14 amino acids. Per germline, CDR1 MNHEY and CDR2 SVGAGI. The CDR3, as DNA: TGTGCCAGCAGGGCTCTAAGAGGGTACACTGAAGCTTTCTTT. It codes for CASRALRGYTEAFF.